This T cell receptor beta chain is from a study of T cell responses to AZD1222 COVID-19 vaccine. Study information: Second doses that came at about 4 or about 12 weeks were put together. Whole-study results and caveats: Baseline seropositivity occurred in only 5 to 7 AZD1222 recipients.

This CDR3 is 14 amino acids long. V was pared by 4 bases and J by 4 bases, with 6 bases of the junction left unmatched. The germline gives CDR1 SGHDT, CDR2 YYEEEE. About this clone: Its antigen is unidentified.

Measured with immunoSEQ multiplex PCR; TCRdb has only the in-frame clones, and not every one. This table has some 84,000 clones, approximately 86% appearing once. The TCR sequence derives from an adult in good health. The rearrangement uses TRBV5-6 and TRBJ2-3, with 7 bases identical to TRBD2. Material: peripheral blood, obtained on day 0 of AZD1222 vaccination. CDR3 sequence reads: CASSPAGGSDTQYF. CDR3 in DNA: TGTGCCAGCAGCCCCGCCGGGGGGTCAGATACGCAGTATTTT.